The 14 T cell receptor beta chains below were found in one sample sequenced in a study of T cells in localized non-small cell lung cancer. TCRdb's copy holds only in-frame clones and misses some; the assay was immunoSEQ multiplex PCR. Of roughly 89,000 clones in the sample, approximately 90% were seen once. Here the sequenced sample was PBMCs, taken before any cancer treatment. These receptors all come from a woman aged 35 to 75 with stage II squamous cell lung carcinoma.

This chain joins TRBV18 and TRBJ2-5; weak D call: TRBD1 (7 bases). The CDR3 runs to 15 residues. Looked up from germline, CDR1 is KGHSH and CDR2 is LQKENI. V was cut by 1 base and J by 2 bases, with 11 bases left in between. The chain's CDR3 is CASSPRSGGQETQYF. The CDR3 nucleotides are TGTGCCAGCTCACCACGGTCAGGGGGGCAAGAGACCCAGTACTTC.

This chain joins TRBV6-1 and TRBJ1-2; D gene ambiguous. Trimming took 1 base from V and 0 from J, leaving 9 bases between them. Germline loops: CDR1 MNHNS, CDR2 SASEGT. This CDR3 is 15 amino acids long. CDR3 loop: CASSEVLGANYGYTF. CDR3 in DNA: TGTGCCAGCAGTGAAGTTTTGGGCGCTAACTATGGCTACACCTTC.

The V gene is TRBV15, the J gene TRBJ1-4; a possible D gene is TRBD1 (5 bases). Looked up from germline, CDR1 is LNHNV and CDR2 is YYDKDF (reference sequence). V was trimmed by 3 bases and J by 6 bases, leaving 14 bases between them. The CDR3 covers 15 residues. The CDR3 nucleotides read TGTGCCACCAGCAGCCCCGGGAAGGGGTATGAAAAACTGTTTTTT. Protein: CATSSPGKGYEKLFF.

The genes are TRBV6-1 and TRBJ2-3, with D unresolved. The germline V gene has CDR1 MNHNS and CDR2 SASEGT. V shed 6 bases and J shed 3 bases, with 13 bases lying between them. This CDR3 is 14 amino acids long. The CDR3 is CASRARSKTDTQYF. In DNA form, the CDR3 reads TGTGCCAGCAGGGCCAGAAGCAAGACAGATACGCAGTATTTT.

The chain is built from TRBV5-1 and TRBJ2-7, with D possibly matching TRBD2 (5 bases). This CDR3 comprises 15 residues. Germline CDR1 SGHRS, CDR2 YFSETQ. V lost 0 bases, J lost 0 bases, and 10 bases lay in between. The CDR3 region has the DNA TGCGCCAGCAGCTTGGGACTAATTAACTCCTACGAGCAGTACTTC. Amino acid sequence: CASSLGLINSYEQYF.

The chain employs TRBV15 and TRBJ1-2; D gene unclear. This CDR3 comprises 13 residues. The germline gives CDR1 LNHNV, CDR2 YYDKDF (reference sequence). Between the trimmed V and J ends, which lost 0 bases and 5 bases, there was a span of 7 bases. This CDR3 is CATSREIQYGYTF. The DNA for the CDR3 is TGTGCCACCAGCAGAGAAATTCAGTATGGCTACACCTTC.

The genes are TRBV20-1 and TRBJ2-7; D is ambiguous. The CDR3 sequence is 11 residues long. Germline V CDR1 and CDR2: DFQATT, SNEGSKA (reference sequence). Trimming removed 1 base at V and 6 bases at J, with 7 bases between. CDR3 in amino acids: CSARATGEQYF. For the CDR3, the DNA is TGCAGTGCTAGAGCGACCGGCGAGCAGTACTTC.

V and J are TRBV4-1 and TRBJ2-7; TRBD1 or TRBD2 may be the D gene (5 bases each). The CDR3 runs to 15 residues. The V and J ends lost 4 bases and 2 bases respectively, with 15 bases between them. Germline V gene data show CDR1 as MGHRA and CDR2 as YSYEKL. The CDR3 loop is CASSPTRGETYEQYF. The CDR3 DNA reads TGCGCCAGCAGCCCCACCCGAGGGGAAACCTACGAGCAGTACTTC.

This chain connects TRBV11-2 to TRBJ1-1; tentative D call: TRBD1 (5 bases). Germline V CDR1 and CDR2: SGHAT, FQNNGV. With 2 bases removed from V and 3 bases from J, the gap between germline ends came to 10 bases. There are 14 residues in the CDR3. The CDR3: CASSLWGTDTEAFF. The CDR3 DNA reads as TGTGCCAGCAGCTTATGGGGCACGGACACTGAAGCTTTCTTT.

The V gene is TRBV7-9, the J gene TRBJ2-1; weak D call: TRBD1 (5 bases). The V gene lost 5 bases and the J gene lost 4 bases, with 12 bases spanning the gap. The CDR3 has 14 amino acids. Germline V CDR1 and CDR2: SEHNR, FQNEAQ (reference sequence). The CDR3 DNA follows: TGTGCCAGCAGCGAGTCAGACAGATACAATGAGCAGTTCTTC. Translated, it gives CASSESDRYNEQFF.

This chain joins TRBV27 and TRBJ2-7; 14 nucleotides agree with TRBD2. From germline, CDR1 is MNHEY and CDR2 SMNVEV (reference sequence). The CDR3 loop spans 18 amino acids. The V gene end was trimmed by 4 bases and the J gene end by 2 bases; junction bases not matched to a gene: 10. CDR3 in DNA: TGTGCCAGCAGTTCCTTGGGACTAGCGGGAGCGCCTACCTACGAGCAGTACTTC. Its translation is CASSSLGLAGAPTYEQYF.

The chain uses TRBV5-4 and TRBJ1-1; TRBD1 agrees at 9 bases. Germline V gene sequence: CDR1 SGHNT, CDR2 YYREEE (reference sequence). After removal of 5 bases from V and 8 bases from J, the junction contained 7 bases not matched to a gene. The CDR3 spans 13 residues. CDR3 region: CASRRTGVSEAFF. The CDR3 region has the DNA TGTGCCAGCAGGCGGACAGGGGTATCGGAAGCTTTCTTT.

The chain uses TRBV6-5 and TRBJ1-2; no definite D call. CDR1 is MNHEY and CDR2 is SVGAGI in the germline V gene. The CDR3 contains 15 residues. V was clipped by 0 bases and J by 4 bases, with 12 bases between them. The CDR3 here is CASSYSKSYTYGYTF. The CDR3 DNA reads TGTGCCAGCAGTTACTCGAAATCTTATACCTATGGCTACACCTTC.

The chain recombines TRBV7-9 with TRBJ1-2, with 7 bases aligning to TRBD1. This CDR3 is 16 amino acids long. The germline V gene encodes CDR1 SEHNR and CDR2 FQNEAQ (reference sequence). The ends lost 5 bases at V and 8 bases at J; junction bases unmatched: 17. CDR3 bases: TGTGCCAGCAGCCCGAATTCCGCACAGGGGCCGGGCGGCTACACCTTC. The encoded protein is CASSPNSAQGPGGYTF.